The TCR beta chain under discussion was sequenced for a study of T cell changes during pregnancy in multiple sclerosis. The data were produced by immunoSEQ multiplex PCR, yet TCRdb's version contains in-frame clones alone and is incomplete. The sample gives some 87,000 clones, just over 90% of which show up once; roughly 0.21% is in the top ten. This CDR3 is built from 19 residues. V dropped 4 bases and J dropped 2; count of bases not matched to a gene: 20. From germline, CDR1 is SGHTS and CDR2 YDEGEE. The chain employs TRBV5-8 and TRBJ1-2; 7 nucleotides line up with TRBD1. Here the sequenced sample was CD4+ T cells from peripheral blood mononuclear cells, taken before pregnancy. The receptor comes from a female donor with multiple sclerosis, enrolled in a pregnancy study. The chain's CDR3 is CASSPTGAQIPGPNYGYTF. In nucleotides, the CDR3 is TGTGCCAGCAGCCCTACAGGGGCTCAAATACCTGGCCCCAACTATGGCTACACCTTC. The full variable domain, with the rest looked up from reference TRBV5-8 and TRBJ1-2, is EAGVTQSPTHLIKTRGQQATLRCSPISGHTSVYWYQQALGLGLQFLLWYDEGEERNRGNFPPRFSGRQFPNYSSELNVNALELEDSALYLCASSPTGAQIPGPNYGYTFGSGTRLTVV.